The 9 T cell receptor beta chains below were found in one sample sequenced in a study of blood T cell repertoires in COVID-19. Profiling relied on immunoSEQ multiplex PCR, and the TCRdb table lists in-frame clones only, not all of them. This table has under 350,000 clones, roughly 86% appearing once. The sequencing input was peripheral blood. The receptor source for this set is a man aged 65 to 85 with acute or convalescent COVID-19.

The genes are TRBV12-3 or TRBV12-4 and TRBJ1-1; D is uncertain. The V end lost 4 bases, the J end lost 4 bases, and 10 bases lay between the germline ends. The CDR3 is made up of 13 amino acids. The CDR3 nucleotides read TGTGCCAGCAGTTCCTACCGGGGCACTGAAGCTTTCTTT. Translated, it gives CASSSYRGTEAFF.

The CDR3 DNA reads as TGCGCCAGCACGGGGGATTTAAGGGACGAGCAGTTCTTC. Translating gives CASTGDLRDEQFF. The rearrangement joins TRBV23-1 to TRBJ2-1, with D tentatively TRBD2 (6 bases). TRBV23-1 is labeled an ORF, and its function is uncertain. Trimming removed 7 bases at V and 10 bases at J, with 17 bases between. This CDR3 region has 13 residues.

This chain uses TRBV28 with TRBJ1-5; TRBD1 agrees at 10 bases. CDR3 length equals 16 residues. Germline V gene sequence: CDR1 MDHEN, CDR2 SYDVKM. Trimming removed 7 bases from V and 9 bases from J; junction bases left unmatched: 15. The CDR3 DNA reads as TGTGCCAGCACAACGCCGACAGGGGGCGCTACCAGGCCCCAGCATTTT. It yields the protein CASTTPTGGATRPQHF. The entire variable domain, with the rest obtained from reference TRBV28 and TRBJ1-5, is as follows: DVKVTQSSRYLVKRTGEKVFLECVQDMDHENMFWYRQDPGLGLRLIYFSYDVKMKEKGDIPEGYSVSREKKERFSLILESASTNQTSMYLCASTTPTGGATRPQHFGDGTRLSIL.

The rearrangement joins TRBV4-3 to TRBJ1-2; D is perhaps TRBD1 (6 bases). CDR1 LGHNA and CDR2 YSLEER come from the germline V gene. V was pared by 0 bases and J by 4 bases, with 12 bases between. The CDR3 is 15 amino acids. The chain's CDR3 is CASSQDLGDTYGYTF. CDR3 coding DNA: TGCGCCAGCAGCCAAGATTTGGGGGACACCTATGGCTACACCTTC.

The CDR3 sequence: CASSPRGQGNEQYF. The CDR3 region has the DNA TGCGCCAGCAGCCCCCGGGGACAGGGGAACGAGCAGTACTTC. The chain is built from TRBV5-1 and TRBJ2-7, with TRBD1 matching 10 bases. Trimming at V came to 4 bases and at J to 5 bases, leaving 6 bases not matched to a gene. The germline V gene encodes CDR1 SGHRS and CDR2 YFSETQ. The CDR3 covers 14 residues.

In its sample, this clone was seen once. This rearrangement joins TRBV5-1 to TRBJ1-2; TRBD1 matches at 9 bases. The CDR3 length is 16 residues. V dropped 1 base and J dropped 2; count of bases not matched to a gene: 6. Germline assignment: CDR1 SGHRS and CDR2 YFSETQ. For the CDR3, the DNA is TGCGCCAGCAGCTTGACCGGGGACAGGGCAAACTATGGCTACACCTTC. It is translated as CASSLTGDRANYGYTF.

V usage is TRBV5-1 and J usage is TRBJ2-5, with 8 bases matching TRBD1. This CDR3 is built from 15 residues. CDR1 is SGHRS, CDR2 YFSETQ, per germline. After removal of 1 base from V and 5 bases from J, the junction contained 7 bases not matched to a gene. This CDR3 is CASSLSTGVVETQYF. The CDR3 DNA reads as TGCGCCAGCAGCTTGTCGACAGGGGTCGTGGAGACCCAGTACTTC. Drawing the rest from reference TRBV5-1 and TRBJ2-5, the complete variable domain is KAGVTQTPRYLIKTRGQQVTLSCSPISGHRSVSWYQQTPGQGLQFLFEYFSETQRNKGNFPGRFSGRQFSNSRSEMNVSTLELGDSALYLCASSLSTGVVETQYFGPGTRLLVL.

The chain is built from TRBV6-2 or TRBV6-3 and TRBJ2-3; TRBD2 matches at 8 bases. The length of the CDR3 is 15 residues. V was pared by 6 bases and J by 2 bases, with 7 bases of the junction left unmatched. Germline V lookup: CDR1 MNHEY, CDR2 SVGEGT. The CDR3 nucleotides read TGTGCCAGCAGCCGCGGACTAGCTCCCACAGATACGCAGTATTTT. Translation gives CASSRGLAPTDTQYF.

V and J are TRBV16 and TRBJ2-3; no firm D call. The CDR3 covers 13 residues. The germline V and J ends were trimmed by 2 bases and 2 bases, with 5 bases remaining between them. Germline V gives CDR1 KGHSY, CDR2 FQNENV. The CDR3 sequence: CASSQPDTDTQYF. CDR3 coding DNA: TGTGCCAGCAGCCAACCAGACACAGATACGCAGTATTTT.